This is a list of T cell receptor beta chains from one sample in a study of OX40 agonist ivuxolimab in advanced cancers. Repertoires were generated with immunoSEQ multiplex PCR, while TCRdb's copy carries only in-frame clones and drops some. The table records tens of thousands of clones, approximately 90% of them present only once. The specimen comprised CD4+ or CD8+ T cells sorted from blood, sampled in a trial of the OX40 agonist ivuxolimab. The receptors here all came from an adult with an advanced solid tumor such as melanoma, head and neck, liver or kidney cancer. The CDR3 runs from the conserved cysteine through the conserved F or W. The D gene is left open where the match is weak. Clone size is given for some rows only: seen once, a few or many times, or a class if the clone is expanded.

v_gene,d_gene,j_gene,abundance,CDR3nt,CDR3aa
TRBV7-9,-,TRBJ2-7,-,TGTGCCAGCAGTCCGGCAGGGGGGAAGGAGCAGTACTTC,CASSPAGGKEQYF
TRBV7-7,TRBD1,TRBJ2-3,once,TGTGCTAGCAGCTTGACAGGGGCGGGAGATACGCAGTATTTT,CASSLTGAGDTQYF
TRBV7-3,TRBD2,TRBJ2-1,-,TGTGCCAGCAGCCCCGGGGGGATCCGCAATGAGCAGTTCTTC,CASSPGGIRNEQFF
TRBV27,-,TRBJ1-2,-,TGTGCCAGCAGACGGACCGCCAACTATGGCTACACCTTC,CASRRTANYGYTF
TRBV7-9,TRBD2,TRBJ2-3,-,TGTGCCAGCAGCCCCCTCCTAGCGGAGGGCACAGATACGCAGTATTTT,CASSPLLAEGTDTQYF
TRBV18,-,TRBJ1-1,-,TGTGCCAGCTCACCCTATGAGGGGGGCACTGAAGCTTTCTTT,CASSPYEGGTEAFF
TRBV7-9,TRBD1,TRBJ1-2,-,TGTGCCAGCTATCGACAGGGGGCGCGAGGCTATGGCTACACCTTC,CASYRQGARGYGYTF
TRBV6-6,-,TRBJ2-7,-,TGTGCCAGCAGTTACTACGGGGATAACTCCTACGAGCAGTACTTC,CASSYYGDNSYEQYF
TRBV9,TRBD2,TRBJ2-5,-,TGTGCCAGCAGCGTAGGGGGACTAGCGGGAGGGGTAGGGGAGACCCAGTACTTC,CASSVGGLAGGVGETQYF
TRBV19,TRBD1,TRBJ2-3,-,TGTGCCAGTAGTATAGGGCAGGGGGCGAATACGCAGTATTTT,CASSIGQGANTQYF
TRBV27,-,TRBJ2-3,once,TGTGCCAGCAGTCCTCCCCGGGAGAGGAGAGATACGCAGTATTTT,CASSPPRERRDTQYF
TRBV2,-,TRBJ1-5,many,TGTGCCAGCAGTGTCTACGAGACCTATAGCAATCAGCCCCAGCATTTT,CASSVYETYSNQPQHF
TRBV10-2,-,TRBJ2-1,once,TGCGCCAGCAGTCCCTTCCTTTATCCGAGCTCCTACAATGAGCAGTTCTTC,CASSPFLYPSSYNEQFF
TRBV6-6,-,TRBJ1-5,few,TGTGCCAGCAGTTACGGACAGAAGACTCAGCCCCAGCATTTT,CASSYGQKTQPQHF
TRBV5-4,-,TRBJ2-3,-,TGTGCCAGCAACCCCGGGGTTGGAAGCGTTGGCACAGATACGCAGTATTTT,CASNPGVGSVGTDTQYF
TRBV15,-,TRBJ2-3,once,TGTGCCACCAGCAGAGATTTTAGCGGCACAGATACGCAGTATTTT,CATSRDFSGTDTQYF
TRBV6-5,-,TRBJ2-2,-,TGTGCCAGCAGTTACCGGGGATCCGGGGAGCTGTTTTTT,CASSYRGSGELFF
TRBV7-2,TRBD1,TRBJ1-5,-,TGTGCCAGCAGCTTTCCAGGGGGATATCAGCCCCAGCATTTT,CASSFPGGYQPQHF
TRBV7-9,TRBD1,TRBJ2-7,-,TGTGCCAGCACCGACCGGGACAGGGGCCACGAGCAGTACTTC,CASTDRDRGHEQYF
TRBV14,-,TRBJ1-1,-,TGTGCCAGCAGCTTACAGGGGAACACTGAAGCTTTCTTT,CASSLQGNTEAFF
TRBV28,TRBD2,TRBJ2-7,-,TGTGCCAGCAGTTGGAGGACTAGAGACTACGAGCAGTACTTC,CASSWRTRDYEQYF
TRBV6-1,-,TRBJ1-1,-,TGTGCCAGCAGATACACTGAAGCTTTCTTT,CASRYTEAFF
TRBV30,-,TRBJ2-7,-,TGTGCCTGGAGTGTTGGGGCCGCCTACGAGCAGTACTTC,CAWSVGAAYEQYF
TRBV11-2,-,TRBJ2-5,-,TGTGCCAGCAGCTCCGGGCTGCTCCAAGAGACCCAGTACTTC,CASSSGLLQETQYF
TRBV2,-,TRBJ2-1,-,TGTGCCAGCAGTGAGAGGCTCCTGTATGAGCAGTTCTTC,CASSERLLYEQFF
TRBV11-3,-,TRBJ1-1,-,TGTGCCAGCAGCTTATATCGGGGAAGTCAAACTGAAGCTTTCTTT,CASSLYRGSQTEAFF
TRBV4-2,-,TRBJ1-4,few,TGTGCCAGCAGCCAAGATCCTGGCAGGGAGTATGAAAAACTGTTTTTT,CASSQDPGREYEKLFF
TRBV29-1,-,TRBJ1-2,-,TGCAGCGCAGACTATGGCTACACCTTC,CSADYGYTF
TRBV27,-,TRBJ2-7,-,TGTGCCAGCAGCCGGGGGAGGTGGAAACCTGGGTACGAGCAGTACTTC,CASSRGRWKPGYEQYF
TRBV15,TRBD2,TRBJ2-5,-,TGTGCCACCAGCATCGGACTAGCGGGAGTTGGGACCCAGTACTTC,CATSIGLAGVGTQYF
TRBV4-1,-,TRBJ2-4,-,TGCGCCAGCAGGCATACAGGGTCGAGGGCCAAAAACATTCAGTACTTC,CASRHTGSRAKNIQYF
TRBV19,-,TRBJ2-1,-,TGTGCCAGTAGCGAGACAGAATGGGATGAGCAGTTCTTC,CASSETEWDEQFF
TRBV5-6,TRBD2,TRBJ2-1,-,TGTGCCAGCAGCTGGCGTGGAGCGGGAGTAGGCTACAATGAGCAGTTCTTC,CASSWRGAGVGYNEQFF
TRBV4-1,TRBD2,TRBJ2-7,-,TGCGCCAGCAGCCAATCCACTAGCGGGAGGGCCGAGCAGTACTTC,CASSQSTSGRAEQYF
TRBV5-1,-,TRBJ2-2,few,TGCGCCAGCAGATTAGACTACACCGGGGAGCTGTTTTTT,CASRLDYTGELFF
TRBV6-6,-,TRBJ1-2,once,TGTGCCAGCAGTTCCGGGGGCGTAGACTATGGCTACACCTTC,CASSSGGVDYGYTF
TRBV27,-,TRBJ2-7,-,TGTGCCAGCAAGTTGTTCGGATCCTACGAGCAGTACTTC,CASKLFGSYEQYF
TRBV5-8,-,TRBJ1-2,-,TGTGCCAGCAGCTCCGGGAGAACCTATGGCTACACCTTC,CASSSGRTYGYTF
TRBV7-3,-,TRBJ2-1,-,TGTGCCAGCAGCTTATCCGGGATACCGGGACTCCGAAATGAGCAGTTCTTC,CASSLSGIPGLRNEQFF
TRBV7-9,-,TRBJ2-5,-,TGTGCCAGCAGCTTCCCTGCCGCCAGGGCAAGGGGAGAGACCCAGTACTTC,CASSFPAARARGETQYF
TRBV18,-,TRBJ2-7,once,TGTGCCAGCTCACCAGCAAGCAGGGCCTACGAGCAGTACTTC,CASSPASRAYEQYF
TRBV18,-,TRBJ1-1,-,TGTGCCAGCTCACCAGGGGGGGCGACGAACACTGAAGCTTTCTTT,CASSPGGATNTEAFF
TRBV7-2,-,TRBJ2-3,-,TGTGCCAGCAGCCCACAGCGGTTCACAGATACGCAGTATTTT,CASSPQRFTDTQYF
TRBV30,-,TRBJ2-7,once,TGTGCCTGGAGTGTCTCGGCAGGGCGCGGGCAGTACTTC,CAWSVSAGRGQYF
TRBV27,-,TRBJ1-1,-,TGTGCCAGCAGTTTATGGCCGGTCACTGAAGCTTTCTTT,CASSLWPVTEAFF
TRBV27,TRBD2,TRBJ2-7,-,TGTGCCAGCAGCCTAGCGGGAGCAGGAGAGCAGTACTTC,CASSLAGAGEQYF
TRBV13,-,TRBJ1-2,-,TGTGCCAGCAGCTTAGGCAGTCGCTATGGCTACACCTTC,CASSLGSRYGYTF
TRBV7-9,-,TRBJ2-7,-,TGTGCCAGCAGCTTAGGGAGGGGGCTCTACTTC,CASSLGRGLYF
TRBV2,TRBD1,TRBJ2-7,-,TGTGCCAGCAGTGCCGGACAGGGGAACGAGCAGTACTTC,CASSAGQGNEQYF
TRBV7-8,-,TRBJ1-3,-,TGTGCCAGCAGCTTAGGCGGCTCTGGAAACACCATATATTTT,CASSLGGSGNTIYF
TRBV19,-,TRBJ1-2,-,TGTGCCAGTAGTATAGATCGGTCGGGAAGGGGGAACGATGGCTACACCTTC,CASSIDRSGRGNDGYTF
TRBV14,TRBD2,TRBJ2-7,-,TGTGCCAGCAGCCAAGATCTTGCGGGAGCGTTTGAGCAGTACTTC,CASSQDLAGAFEQYF
TRBV7-2,-,TRBJ2-7,-,TGTGCCAGCAGCTTATTCTACGAGCAGTACTTC,CASSLFYEQYF
TRBV5-1,-,TRBJ2-3,-,TGCGCCAGCCGCCTTGGGGATGGGGGAGATACGCAGTATTTT,CASRLGDGGDTQYF
TRBV11-3,TRBD2,TRBJ2-7,-,TGTGCCAGCAGCTTAGAGGCTAGCGGGGGATCCTACGAGCAGTACTTC,CASSLEASGGSYEQYF
TRBV11-3,TRBD1,TRBJ2-7,-,TGTGCCAGCAGCCTATTGGGACAGGGAACCTACGAGCAGTACTTC,CASSLLGQGTYEQYF
TRBV2,TRBD1,TRBJ1-5,-,TGTGCCAGCAGTGAAGTTCGGGGCGGGGACAGGGGCGGATATAGCAATCAGCCCCAGCATTTT,CASSEVRGGDRGGYSNQPQHF
TRBV10-3,-,TRBJ1-2,-,TGTGCCATCAGTGAGTCGGTCCCTAACTATGGCTACACCTTC,CAISESVPNYGYTF